This TCR beta chain was observed in a study of patients and donors after allogeneic stem cell transplantation. TCRdb re-derived calls from the RT-PCR reads in MiXCR, one entry per CDR3 protein. The data contain about 31,000 distinct CDR3 sequences, almost 7% of them singletons. From germline, CDR1 is KGHDR and CDR2 SFDVKD. V was pared by 7 bases and J by 0 bases, with 11 bases between. The CDR3 is 15 amino acids. This clonotype was seen repeatedly, ten times or more. This chain connects TRBV24-1 to TRBJ1-4; D unclear. The TCR comes from a human donor who was either an allogeneic HSCT recipient or a stem cell or donor lymphocyte infusion donor (not recorded which). It is not recorded whose cells these are; they may come from a transplant donor. Sequenced: blood, either unsorted or a sorted T cell fraction (not recorded which). The CDR3 spells CATSSSRATNEKLFF. The CDR3 DNA reads TGTGCCACCAGCTCTTCCCGAGCAACTAATGAAAAACTGTTTTTT.